This record covers a single T cell receptor (beta chain). In the authors' workflow: Using reference gene primer amplification, nucleated cell counts were estimated. Sequencing used immunoSEQ multiplex PCR; TCRdb keeps in-frame clones, though not all of them. The V and J calls and clone size are taken from that table; D and trimming were inferred from the DNA. This sample has 200,000 to 250,000 clones, with about 86% found just once. This sample is drawn from a study of blood T cell repertoires in COVID-19. Study background: The United States, Italy and Spain were the sources of the acute and convalescent COVID-19 samples.

CDR3 length: 14 residues. This clonotype originated in a woman aged 55-69 years with acute or convalescent COVID-19. Sequencing was done on a sample of peripheral blood. This chain connects TRBV21-1 to TRBJ1-6. TRBV21-1 is given as a pseudogene. The CDR3 is CASEAGTLNSPLHF. CDR3 coding DNA: TGTGCCAGCGAGGCGGGCACCCTTAATTCACCCCTCCACTTT.